The following is a TCR beta chain sequence with its context. Its antigen is as yet unknown. The CDR3 spans 16 residues. The germline gives CDR1 SGHVS, CDR2 FNYEAQ. This specimen belongs to a study of T cells expressing NK-cell markers. After re-calling the 5' RACE reads, TCRdb lists one entry per CDR3 protein, DNA absent. This table lists about 460,000 distinct CDR3 sequences. Study results and caveats: The CD3+CD56-NKG2C+ fraction of a handful of donors was also led by these clonotypes.

The specimen sequenced was blood T cells: a sorted CD56 or NKG2C T cell subset, CD4+ or CD8+ T cells, or bulk PBMC T cells (not recorded which). The clonotype originates from a woman between 45 and 60 years old in good health. The chain combines TRBV7-6 with TRBJ2-2. CDR3 in amino acids: CASSISTSGNTGELFF.